This T cell receptor beta chain was sequenced during a study of radiotherapy plus CTLA-4 blockade in lung cancer. Germline CDR1 SGHVS, CDR2 FQNEAQ. With 7 bases removed from V and 4 bases from J, the gap between germline ends came to 20 bases. The CDR3 is 16 amino acids. Profiling relied on immunoSEQ multiplex PCR, and the TCRdb table lists in-frame clones only, not all of them. In the table there are some 30,000 clones, roughly three quarters of which are singletons. The chain links TRBV7-8 to TRBJ1-3; TRBD1 is a possible D gene (6 bases). The sample consisted of peripheral blood, taken from a patient treated with radiotherapy plus ipilimumab. The source is a human donor with non-small cell lung cancer that progressed on radiotherapy plus ipilimumab. The CDR3 sequence is CASTLGATGRGNTIYF. The CDR3 DNA follows: TGTGCCAGCACCCTGGGGGCCACCGGTAGGGGAAACACCATATATTTT.